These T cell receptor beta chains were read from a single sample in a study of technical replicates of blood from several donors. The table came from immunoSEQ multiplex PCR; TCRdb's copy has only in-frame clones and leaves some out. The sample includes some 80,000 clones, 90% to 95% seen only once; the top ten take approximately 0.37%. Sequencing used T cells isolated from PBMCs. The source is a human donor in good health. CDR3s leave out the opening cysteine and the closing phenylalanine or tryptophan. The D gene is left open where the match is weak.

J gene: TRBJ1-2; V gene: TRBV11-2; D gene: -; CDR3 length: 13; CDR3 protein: ASSLDRSGAGGYT
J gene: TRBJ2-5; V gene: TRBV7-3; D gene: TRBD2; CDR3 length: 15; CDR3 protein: ASKPGNRLAGAETQY
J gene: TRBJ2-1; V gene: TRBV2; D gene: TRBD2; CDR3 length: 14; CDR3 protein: ASRGLAGAVVNEQF
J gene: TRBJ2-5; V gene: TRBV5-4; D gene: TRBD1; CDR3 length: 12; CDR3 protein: ASSLQGVTETQY
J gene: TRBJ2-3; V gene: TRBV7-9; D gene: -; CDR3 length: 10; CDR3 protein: AKTRGGDTQY
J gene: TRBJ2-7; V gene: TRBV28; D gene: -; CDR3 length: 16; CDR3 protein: ASSLYPMGLSLSYEQY
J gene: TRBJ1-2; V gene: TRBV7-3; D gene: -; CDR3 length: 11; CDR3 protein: ASSQTANYGYT
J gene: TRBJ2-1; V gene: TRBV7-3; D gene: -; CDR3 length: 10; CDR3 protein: ASSLVGAEQF
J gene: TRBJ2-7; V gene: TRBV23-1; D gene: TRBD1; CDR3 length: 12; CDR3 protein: ASAPPGGIEEQY
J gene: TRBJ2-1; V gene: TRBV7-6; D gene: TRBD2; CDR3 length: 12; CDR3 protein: ASSLVGLANEQF
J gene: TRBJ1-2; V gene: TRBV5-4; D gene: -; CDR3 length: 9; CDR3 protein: ASSLFGGYT
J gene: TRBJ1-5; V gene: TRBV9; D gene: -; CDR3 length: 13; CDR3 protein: ASSVDPGNNQPQH
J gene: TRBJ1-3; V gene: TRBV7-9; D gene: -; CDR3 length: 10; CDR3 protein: ASSVGGNTIY
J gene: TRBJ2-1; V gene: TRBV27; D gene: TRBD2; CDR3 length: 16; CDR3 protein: ASSLRVGGTSGSYEQF
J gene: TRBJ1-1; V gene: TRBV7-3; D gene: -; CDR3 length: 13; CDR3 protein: ASSLSLASNTEAF
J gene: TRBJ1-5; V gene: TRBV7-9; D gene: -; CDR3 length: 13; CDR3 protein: ASSLDQGHNQPQH
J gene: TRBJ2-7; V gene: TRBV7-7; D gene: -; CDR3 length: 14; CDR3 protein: ASSLGPGTQAGEQY
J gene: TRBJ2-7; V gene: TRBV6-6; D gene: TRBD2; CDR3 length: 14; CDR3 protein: ASSYGTSGSTYEQY
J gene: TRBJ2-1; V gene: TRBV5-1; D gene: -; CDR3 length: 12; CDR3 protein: ASSRGTQYNEQF